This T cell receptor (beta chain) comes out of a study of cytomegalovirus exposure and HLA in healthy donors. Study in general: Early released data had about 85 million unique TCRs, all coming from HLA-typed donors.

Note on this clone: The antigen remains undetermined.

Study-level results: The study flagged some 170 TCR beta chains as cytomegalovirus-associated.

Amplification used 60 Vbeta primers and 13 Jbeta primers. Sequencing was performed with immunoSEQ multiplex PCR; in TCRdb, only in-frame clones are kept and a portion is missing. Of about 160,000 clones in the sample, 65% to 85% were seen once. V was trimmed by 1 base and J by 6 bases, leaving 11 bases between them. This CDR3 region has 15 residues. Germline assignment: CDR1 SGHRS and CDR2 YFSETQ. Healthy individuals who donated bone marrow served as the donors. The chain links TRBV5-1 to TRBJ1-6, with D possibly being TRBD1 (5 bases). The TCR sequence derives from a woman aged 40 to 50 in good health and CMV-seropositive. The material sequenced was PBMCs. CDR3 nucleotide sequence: TGCGCCAGCAGCTTGCAGGGCTTTGGTAATTCACCCCTCCACTTT. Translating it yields CASSLQGFGNSPLHF.